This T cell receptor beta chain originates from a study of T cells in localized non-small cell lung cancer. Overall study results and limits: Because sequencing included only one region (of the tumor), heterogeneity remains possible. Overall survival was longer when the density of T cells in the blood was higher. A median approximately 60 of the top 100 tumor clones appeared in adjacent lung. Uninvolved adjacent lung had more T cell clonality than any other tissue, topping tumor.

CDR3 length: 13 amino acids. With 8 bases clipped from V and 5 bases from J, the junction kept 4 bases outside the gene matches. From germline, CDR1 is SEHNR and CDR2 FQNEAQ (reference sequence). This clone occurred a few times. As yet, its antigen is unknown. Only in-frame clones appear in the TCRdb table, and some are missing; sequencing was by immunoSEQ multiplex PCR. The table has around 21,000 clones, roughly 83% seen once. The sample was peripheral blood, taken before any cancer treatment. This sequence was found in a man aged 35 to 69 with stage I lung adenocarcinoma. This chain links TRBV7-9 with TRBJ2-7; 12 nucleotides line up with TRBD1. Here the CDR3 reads CASGDRGLNEQYF. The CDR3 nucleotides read TGTGCCAGCGGGGACAGGGGGCTGAACGAGCAGTACTTC.